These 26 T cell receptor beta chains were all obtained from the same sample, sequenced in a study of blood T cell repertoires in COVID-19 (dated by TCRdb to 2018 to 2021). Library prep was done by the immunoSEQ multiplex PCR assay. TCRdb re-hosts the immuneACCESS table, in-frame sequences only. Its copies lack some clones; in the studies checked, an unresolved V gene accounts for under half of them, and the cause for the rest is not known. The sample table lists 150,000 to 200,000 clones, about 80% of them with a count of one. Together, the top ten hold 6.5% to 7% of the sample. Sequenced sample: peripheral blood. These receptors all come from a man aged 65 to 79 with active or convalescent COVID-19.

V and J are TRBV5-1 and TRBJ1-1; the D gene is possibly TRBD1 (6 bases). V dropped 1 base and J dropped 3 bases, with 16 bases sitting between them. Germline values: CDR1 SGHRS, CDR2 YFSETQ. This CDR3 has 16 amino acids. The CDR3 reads CASSLRGDKGDTEAFF. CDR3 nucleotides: TGCGCCAGCAGCTTGAGAGGGGACAAAGGGGACACTGAAGCTTTCTTT.

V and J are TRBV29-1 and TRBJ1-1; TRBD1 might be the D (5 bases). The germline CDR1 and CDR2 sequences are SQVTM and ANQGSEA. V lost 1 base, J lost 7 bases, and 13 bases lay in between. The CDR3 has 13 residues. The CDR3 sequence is CSVEVPGPGEAFF. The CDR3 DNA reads TGCAGCGTTGAAGTCCCAGGGCCGGGTGAAGCTTTCTTT.

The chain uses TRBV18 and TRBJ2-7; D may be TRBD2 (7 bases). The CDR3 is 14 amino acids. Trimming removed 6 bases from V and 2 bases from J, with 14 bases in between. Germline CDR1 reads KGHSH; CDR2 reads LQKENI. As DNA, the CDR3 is TGTGCCAGCTCTCCGAGGGGGGGTACCTACGAGCAGTACTTC. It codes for CASSPRGGTYEQYF.

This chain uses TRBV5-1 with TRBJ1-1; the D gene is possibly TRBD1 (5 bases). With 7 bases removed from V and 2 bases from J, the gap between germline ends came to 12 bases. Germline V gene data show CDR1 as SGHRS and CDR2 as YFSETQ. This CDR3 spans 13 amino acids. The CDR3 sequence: CASAGGVNTEAFF. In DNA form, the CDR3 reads TGCGCCAGCGCCGGGGGAGTTAACACTGAAGCTTTCTTT.

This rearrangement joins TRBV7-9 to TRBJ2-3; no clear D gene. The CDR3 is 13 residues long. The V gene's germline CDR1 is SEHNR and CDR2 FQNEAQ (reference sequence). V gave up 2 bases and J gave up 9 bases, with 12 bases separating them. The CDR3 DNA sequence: TGTGCCAGCAGCTTACCCCAGGCCCTAACGCAGTATTTT. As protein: CASSLPQALTQYF. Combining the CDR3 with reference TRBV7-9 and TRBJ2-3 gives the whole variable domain DTGVSQNPRHKITKRGQNVTFRCDPISEHNRLYWYRQTLGQGPEFLTYFQNEAQLEKSRLLSDRFSAERPKGSFSTLEIQRTEQGDSAMYLCASSLPQALTQYFGPGTRLTVL.

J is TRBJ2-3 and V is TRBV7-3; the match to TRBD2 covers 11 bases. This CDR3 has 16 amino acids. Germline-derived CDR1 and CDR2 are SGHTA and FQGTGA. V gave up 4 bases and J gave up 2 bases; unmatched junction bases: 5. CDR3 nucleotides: TGTGCCAGCAGCTCCAGACTAGCGGGGCCCACAGATACGCAGTATTTT. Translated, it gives CASSSRLAGPTDTQYF.

CDR3: CASRVGRTYYEQYF. The CDR3 coding sequence is TGCGCCAGCAGGGTCGGGCGGACTTACTACGAGCAGTACTTC. The V gene is TRBV5-1, the J gene TRBJ2-7, with a weak D call TRBD2 (5 bases). The germline gives CDR1 SGHRS, CDR2 YFSETQ. The germline V and J ends were trimmed by 5 bases and 3 bases, with 15 bases remaining between them. The CDR3 consists of 14 residues.

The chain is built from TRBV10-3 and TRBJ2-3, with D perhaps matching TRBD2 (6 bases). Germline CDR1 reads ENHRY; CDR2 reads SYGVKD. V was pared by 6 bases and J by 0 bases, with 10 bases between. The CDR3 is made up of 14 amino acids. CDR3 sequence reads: CAISPDYSTDTQYF. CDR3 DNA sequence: TGTGCCATCAGCCCGGACTATAGCACAGATACGCAGTATTTT.

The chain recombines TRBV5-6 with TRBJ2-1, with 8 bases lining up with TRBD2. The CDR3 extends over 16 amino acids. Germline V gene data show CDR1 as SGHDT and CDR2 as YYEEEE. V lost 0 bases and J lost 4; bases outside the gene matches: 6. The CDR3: CASSLAAGAPYNEQFF. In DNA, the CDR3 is TGTGCCAGCAGCTTGGCAGCGGGGGCCCCTTACAATGAGCAGTTCTTC.

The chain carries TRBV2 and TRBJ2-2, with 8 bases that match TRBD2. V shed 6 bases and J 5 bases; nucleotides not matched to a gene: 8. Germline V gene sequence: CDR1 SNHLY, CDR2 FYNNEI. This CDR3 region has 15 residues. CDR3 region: CASRVLAEKTGELFF. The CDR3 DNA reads TGTGCCAGCAGGGTACTAGCGGAAAAGACCGGGGAGCTGTTTTTT. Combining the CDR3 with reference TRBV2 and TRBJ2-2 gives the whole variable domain EPEVTQTPSHQVTQMGQEVILRCVPISNHLYFYWYRQILGQKVEFLVSFYNNEISEKSEIFDDQFSVERPDGSNFTLKIRSTKLEDSAMYFCASRVLAEKTGELFFGEGSRLTVL.

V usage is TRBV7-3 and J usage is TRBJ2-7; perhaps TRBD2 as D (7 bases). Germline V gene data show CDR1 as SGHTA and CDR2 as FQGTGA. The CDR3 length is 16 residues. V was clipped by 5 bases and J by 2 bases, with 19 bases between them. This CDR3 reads CASSPGASGRAYEQYF. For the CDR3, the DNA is TGTGCCAGCAGCCCAGGGGCTAGCGGACGCGCCTACGAGCAGTACTTC.

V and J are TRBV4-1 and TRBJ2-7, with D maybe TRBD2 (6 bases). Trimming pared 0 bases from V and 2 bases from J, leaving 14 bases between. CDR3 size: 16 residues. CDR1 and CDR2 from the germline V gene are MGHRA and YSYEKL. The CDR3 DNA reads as TGCGCCAGCAGCCAAGACCCGGGACTGATGCCCTACGAGCAGTACTTC. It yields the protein CASSQDPGLMPYEQYF.

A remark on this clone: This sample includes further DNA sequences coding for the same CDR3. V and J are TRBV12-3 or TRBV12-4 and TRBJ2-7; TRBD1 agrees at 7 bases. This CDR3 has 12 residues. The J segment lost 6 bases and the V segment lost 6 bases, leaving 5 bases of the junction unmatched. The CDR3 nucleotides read TGTGCCAGCAGCTTACAGGGGATCGAGCAGTACTTC. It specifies CASSLQGIEQYF.

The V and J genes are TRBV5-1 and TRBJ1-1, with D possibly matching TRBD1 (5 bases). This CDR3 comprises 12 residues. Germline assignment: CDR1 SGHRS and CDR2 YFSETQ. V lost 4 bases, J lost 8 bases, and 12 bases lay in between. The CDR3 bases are TGCGCCAGCAGCAAGGACAAGACCGAAGCTTTCTTT. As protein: CASSKDKTEAFF.

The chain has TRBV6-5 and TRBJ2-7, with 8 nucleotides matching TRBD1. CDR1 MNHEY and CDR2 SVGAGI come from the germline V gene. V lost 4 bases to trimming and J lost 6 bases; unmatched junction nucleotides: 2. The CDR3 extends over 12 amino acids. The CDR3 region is CASSSTGGEQYF. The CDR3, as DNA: TGTGCCAGCAGTTCAACAGGGGGCGAGCAGTACTTC.

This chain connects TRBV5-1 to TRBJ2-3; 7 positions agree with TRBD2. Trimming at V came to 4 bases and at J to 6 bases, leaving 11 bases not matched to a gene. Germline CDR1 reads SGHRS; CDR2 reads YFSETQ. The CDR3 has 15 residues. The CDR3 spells CASSLSPGREDTQYF. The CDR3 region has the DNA TGCGCCAGCAGCCTTTCCCCGGGGCGGGAGGATACGCAGTATTTT.

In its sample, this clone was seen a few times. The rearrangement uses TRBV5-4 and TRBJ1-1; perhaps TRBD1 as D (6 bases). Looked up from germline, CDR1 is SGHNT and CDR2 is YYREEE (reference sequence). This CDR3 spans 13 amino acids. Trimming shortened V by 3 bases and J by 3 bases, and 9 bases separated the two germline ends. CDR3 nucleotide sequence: TGTGCCAGCAGCTCCTGGACAGACACTGAAGCTTTCTTT. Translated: CASSSWTDTEAFF.

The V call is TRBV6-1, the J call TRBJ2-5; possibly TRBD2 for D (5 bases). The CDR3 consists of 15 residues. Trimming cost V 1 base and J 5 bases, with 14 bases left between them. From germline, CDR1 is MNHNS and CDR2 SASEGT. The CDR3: CASSEGGEIWETQYF. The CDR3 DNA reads TGTGCCAGCAGTGAAGGGGGAGAGATCTGGGAGACCCAGTACTTC.

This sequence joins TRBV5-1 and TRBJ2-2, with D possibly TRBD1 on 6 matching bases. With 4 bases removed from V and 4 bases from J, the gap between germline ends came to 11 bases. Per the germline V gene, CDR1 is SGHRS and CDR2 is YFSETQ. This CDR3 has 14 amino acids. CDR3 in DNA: TGCGCCAGCAGCCCCAGGGGTGGCACCGGGGAGCTGTTTTTT. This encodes CASSPRGGTGELFF.

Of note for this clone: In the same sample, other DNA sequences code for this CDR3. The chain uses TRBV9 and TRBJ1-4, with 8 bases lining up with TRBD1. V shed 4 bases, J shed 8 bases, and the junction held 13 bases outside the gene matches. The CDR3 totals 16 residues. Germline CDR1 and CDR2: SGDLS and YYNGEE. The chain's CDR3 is CASSLSRGTGGEKLFF. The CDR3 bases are TGTGCCAGCAGCCTCTCGCGGGGGACAGGAGGCGAAAAACTGTTTTTT.

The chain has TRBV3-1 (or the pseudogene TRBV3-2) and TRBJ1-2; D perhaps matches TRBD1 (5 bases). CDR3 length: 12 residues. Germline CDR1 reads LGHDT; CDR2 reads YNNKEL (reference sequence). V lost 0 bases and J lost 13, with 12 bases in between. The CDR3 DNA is TGTGCCAGCAGCCAAGAGGGCAGGGCCAGCACCTTC. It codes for CASSQEGRASTF.

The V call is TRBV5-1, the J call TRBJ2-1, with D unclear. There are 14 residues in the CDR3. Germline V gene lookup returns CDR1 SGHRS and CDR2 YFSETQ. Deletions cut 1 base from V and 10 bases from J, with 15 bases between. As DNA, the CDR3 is TGCGCCAGCAGCTTGTCCGTGGGCGCTCAAGAGCAGTTCTTC. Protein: CASSLSVGAQEQFF.

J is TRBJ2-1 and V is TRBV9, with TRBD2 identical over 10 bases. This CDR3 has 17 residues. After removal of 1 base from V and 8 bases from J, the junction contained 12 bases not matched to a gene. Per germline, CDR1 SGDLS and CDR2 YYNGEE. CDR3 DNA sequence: TGTGCCAGCAGCGTAACCCTCGAGCGGGGGGGCGTAGATGAGCAGTTCTTC. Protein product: CASSVTLERGGVDEQFF.

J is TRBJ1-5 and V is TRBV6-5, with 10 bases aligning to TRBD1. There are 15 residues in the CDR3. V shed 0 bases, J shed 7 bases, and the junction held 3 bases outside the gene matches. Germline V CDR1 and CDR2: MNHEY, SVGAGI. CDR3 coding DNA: TGTGCCAGCAGTTACTCGGGGGACAGGGGACAGCCCCAGCATTTT. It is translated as CASSYSGDRGQPQHF.

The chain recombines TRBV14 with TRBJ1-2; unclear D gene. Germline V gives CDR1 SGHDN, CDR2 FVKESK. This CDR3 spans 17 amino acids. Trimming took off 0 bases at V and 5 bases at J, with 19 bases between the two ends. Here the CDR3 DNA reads TGTGCCAGCAGCCAAGAGGCGGGGAACCTGCTCCGTTATGGCTACACCTTC. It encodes CASSQEAGNLLRYGYTF.

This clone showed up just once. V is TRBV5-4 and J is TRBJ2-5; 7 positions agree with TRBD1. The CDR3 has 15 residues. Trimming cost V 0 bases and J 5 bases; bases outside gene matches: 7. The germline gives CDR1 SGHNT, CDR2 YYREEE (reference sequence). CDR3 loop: CASSLGKTGSETQYF. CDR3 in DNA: TGTGCCAGCAGCTTGGGGAAGACAGGGAGTGAGACCCAGTACTTC. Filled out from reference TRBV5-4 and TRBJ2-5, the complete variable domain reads ETGVTQSPTHLIKTRGQQVTLRCSSQSGHNTVSWYQQALGQGPQFIFQYYREEENGRGNFPPRFSGLQFPNYSSELNVNALELDDSALYLCASSLGKTGSETQYFGPGTRLLVL.